The T cell receptor beta chain described here comes from a study of blood T cell repertoires in COVID-19. Using immunoSEQ multiplex PCR, the repertoire was profiled, and TCRdb retains in-frame clones only, with some absent. The repertoire holds more than 300,000 clones, 86% seen once, with under 2% in the top ten. The CDR3 has 17 amino acids. CDR1 and CDR2 (germline): MGHRA, YSYEKL. The trim removed 0 bases at V and 0 bases at J, leaving 4 bases unmatched. The V call is TRBV4-1, the J call TRBJ1-4, with 7 nucleotides matching TRBD1. The TCR sequence derives from a woman aged 50 to 60 with acute or convalescent COVID-19. Sequencing was performed on peripheral blood. The CDR3 reads CASSQDPDRATNEKLFF. The CDR3 DNA follows: TGCGCCAGCAGCCAAGATCCCGACAGGGCAACTAATGAAAAACTGTTTTTT.